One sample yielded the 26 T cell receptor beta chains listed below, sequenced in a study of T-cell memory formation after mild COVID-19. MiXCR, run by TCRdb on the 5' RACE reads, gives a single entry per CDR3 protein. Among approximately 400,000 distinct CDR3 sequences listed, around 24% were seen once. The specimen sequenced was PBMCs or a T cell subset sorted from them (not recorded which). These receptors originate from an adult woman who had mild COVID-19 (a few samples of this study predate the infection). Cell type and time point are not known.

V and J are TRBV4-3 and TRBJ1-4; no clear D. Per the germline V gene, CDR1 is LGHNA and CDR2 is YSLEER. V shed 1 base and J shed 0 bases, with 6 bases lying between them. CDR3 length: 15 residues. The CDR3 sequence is CASSQGQATNEKLFF. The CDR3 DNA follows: TGCGCCAGCAGCCAAGGGCAGGCAACTAATGAAAAACTGTTTTTT.

CDR3 in amino acids: CATSDHQGRGEQYF. The CDR3 coding sequence is TGTGCCACCAGTGATCACCAGGGACGGGGCGAGCAGTACTTC. The V gene is TRBV24-1, the J gene TRBJ2-7, with D possibly called TRBD1 or TRBD2 (5 bases each). CDR1 KGHDR and CDR2 SFDVKD come from the germline V gene. This CDR3 region has 14 residues. V gave up 3 bases and J gave up 6 bases, with 14 bases separating them.

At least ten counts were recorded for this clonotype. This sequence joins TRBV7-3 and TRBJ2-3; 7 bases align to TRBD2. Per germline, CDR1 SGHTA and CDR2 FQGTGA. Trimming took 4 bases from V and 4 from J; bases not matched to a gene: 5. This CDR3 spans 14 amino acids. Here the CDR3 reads CASSSSAGADTQYF. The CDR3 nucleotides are TGTGCCAGCAGCTCCTCGGCGGGAGCAGATACGCAGTATTTT.

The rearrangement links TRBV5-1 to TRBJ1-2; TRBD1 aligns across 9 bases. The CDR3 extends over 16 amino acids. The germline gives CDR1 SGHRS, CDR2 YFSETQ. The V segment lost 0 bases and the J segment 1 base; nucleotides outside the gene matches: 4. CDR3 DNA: TGCGCCAGCAGCTTGGATGGGACAGGGATTAACTATGGCTACACCTTC. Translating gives CASSLDGTGINYGYTF.

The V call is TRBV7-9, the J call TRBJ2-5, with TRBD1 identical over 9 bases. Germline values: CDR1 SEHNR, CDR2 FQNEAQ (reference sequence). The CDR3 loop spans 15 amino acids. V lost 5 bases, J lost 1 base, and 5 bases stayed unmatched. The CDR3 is CASSKGTGSQETQYF. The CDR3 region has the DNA TGTGCCAGCAGCAAGGGGACAGGGAGCCAAGAGACCCAGTACTTC.

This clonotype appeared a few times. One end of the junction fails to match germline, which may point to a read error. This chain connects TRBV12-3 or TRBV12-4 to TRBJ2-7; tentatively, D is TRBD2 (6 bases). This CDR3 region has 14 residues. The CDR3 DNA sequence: TGTGCCAGCAGCTTATCCGCGGCACCCCTCGGGGAGGACTTC. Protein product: CASSLSAAPLGEDF.

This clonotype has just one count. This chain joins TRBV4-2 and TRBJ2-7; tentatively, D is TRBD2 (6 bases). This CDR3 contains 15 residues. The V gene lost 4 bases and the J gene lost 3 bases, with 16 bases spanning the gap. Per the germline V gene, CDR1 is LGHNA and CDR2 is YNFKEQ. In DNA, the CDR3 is TGTGCCAGCAGCCTACGACTAGAGGAACACTACGAGCAGTACTTC. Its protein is CASSLRLEEHYEQYF.

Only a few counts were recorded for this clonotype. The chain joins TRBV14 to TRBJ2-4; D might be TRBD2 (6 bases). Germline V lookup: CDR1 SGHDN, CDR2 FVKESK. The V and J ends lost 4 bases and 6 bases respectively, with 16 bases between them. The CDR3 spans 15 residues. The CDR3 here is CASSRDTSRGNIQYF. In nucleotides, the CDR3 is TGTGCCAGCAGCCGAGACACTAGCCGGGGAAACATTCAGTACTTC. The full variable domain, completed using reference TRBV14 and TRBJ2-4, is EAGVTQFPSHSVIEKGQTVTLRCDPISGHDNLYWYRRVMGKEIKFLLHFVKESKQDESGMPNNRFLAERTGGTYSTLKVQPAELEDSGVYFCASSRDTSRGNIQYFGAGTRLSVL.

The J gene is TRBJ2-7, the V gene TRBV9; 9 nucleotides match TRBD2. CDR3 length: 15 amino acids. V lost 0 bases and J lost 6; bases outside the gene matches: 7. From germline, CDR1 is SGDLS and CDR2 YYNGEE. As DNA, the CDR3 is TGTGCCAGCAGCGTAGCCGGTAGCGGGAGACTCGAGCAGTACTTC. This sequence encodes CASSVAGSGRLEQYF.

CDR3 loop: CASSRQGARGTDTQYF. The CDR3, as DNA: TGTGCCAGCAGTCGCCAGGGGGCGAGGGGGACAGATACGCAGTATTTT. The chain recombines TRBV6-1 with TRBJ2-3; TRBD1 matches at 8 bases. The V and J ends lost 5 bases and 3 bases, in that order; junction bases with no gene match: 10. The length of the CDR3 is 16 residues. The germline V gene encodes CDR1 MNHNS and CDR2 SASEGT.

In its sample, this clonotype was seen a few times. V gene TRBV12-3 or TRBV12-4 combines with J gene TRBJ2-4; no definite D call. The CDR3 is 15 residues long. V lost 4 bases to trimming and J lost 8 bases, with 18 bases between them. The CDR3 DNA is TGTGCCAGCAGTTCGGCCTCTAAAAGGTCGGACATTCAGTACTTC. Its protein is CASSSASKRSDIQYF.

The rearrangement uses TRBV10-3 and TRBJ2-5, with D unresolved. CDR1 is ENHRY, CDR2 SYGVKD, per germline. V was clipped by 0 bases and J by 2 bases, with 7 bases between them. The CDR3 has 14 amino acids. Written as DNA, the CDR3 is TGTGCCATCAGTGAGTCCGGCGGACAAGAGACCCAGTACTTC. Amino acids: CAISESGGQETQYF.

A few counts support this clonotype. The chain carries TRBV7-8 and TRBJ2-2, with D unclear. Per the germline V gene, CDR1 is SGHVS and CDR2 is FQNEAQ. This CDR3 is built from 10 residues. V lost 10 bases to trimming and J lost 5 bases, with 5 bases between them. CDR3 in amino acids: CAIKTGELFF. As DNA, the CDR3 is TGTGCCATCAAAACCGGGGAGCTGTTTTTT.

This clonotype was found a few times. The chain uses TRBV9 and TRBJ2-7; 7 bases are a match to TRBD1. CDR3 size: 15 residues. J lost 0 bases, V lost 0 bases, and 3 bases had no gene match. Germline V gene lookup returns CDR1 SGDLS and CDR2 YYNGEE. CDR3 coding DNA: TGTGCCAGCAGCGTAGGTGGGGACAGCTCCTACGAGCAGTACTTC. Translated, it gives CASSVGGDSSYEQYF.

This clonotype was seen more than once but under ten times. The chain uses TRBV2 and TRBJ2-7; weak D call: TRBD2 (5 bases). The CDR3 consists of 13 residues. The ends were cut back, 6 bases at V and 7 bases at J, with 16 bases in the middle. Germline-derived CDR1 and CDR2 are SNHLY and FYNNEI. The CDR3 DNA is TGTGCCAGCAGCCGCGCTAGATCGGGGGAGCAGTACTTC. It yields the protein CASSRARSGEQYF.

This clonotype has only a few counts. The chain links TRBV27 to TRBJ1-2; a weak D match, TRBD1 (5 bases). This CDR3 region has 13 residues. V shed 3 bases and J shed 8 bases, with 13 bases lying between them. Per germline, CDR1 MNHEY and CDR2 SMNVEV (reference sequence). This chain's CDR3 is CASSLGGTGGYTF. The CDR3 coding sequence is TGTGCCAGCAGTTTGGGGGGTACCGGCGGCTACACCTTC.

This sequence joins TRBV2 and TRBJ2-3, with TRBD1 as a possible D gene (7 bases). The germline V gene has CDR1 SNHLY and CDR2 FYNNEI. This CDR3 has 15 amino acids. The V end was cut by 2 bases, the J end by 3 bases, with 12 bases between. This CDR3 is CASSEQGGRTDTQYF. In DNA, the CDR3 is TGTGCCAGCAGTGAACAGGGGGGAAGGACAGATACGCAGTATTTT.

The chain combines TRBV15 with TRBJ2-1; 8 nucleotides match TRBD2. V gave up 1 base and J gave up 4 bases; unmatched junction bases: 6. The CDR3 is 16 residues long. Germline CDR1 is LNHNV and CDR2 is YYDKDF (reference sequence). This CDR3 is CATSRGRLARYNEQFF. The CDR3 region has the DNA TGTGCCACCAGCAGAGGTAGACTAGCGCGATACAATGAGCAGTTCTTC.

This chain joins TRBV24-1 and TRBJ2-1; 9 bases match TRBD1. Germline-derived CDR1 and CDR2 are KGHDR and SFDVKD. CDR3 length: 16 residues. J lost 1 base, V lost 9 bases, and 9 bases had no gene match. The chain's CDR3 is CATVSNRGLSYNEQFF. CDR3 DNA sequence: TGTGCCACCGTGTCTAACAGGGGGCTTTCCTACAATGAGCAGTTCTTC.

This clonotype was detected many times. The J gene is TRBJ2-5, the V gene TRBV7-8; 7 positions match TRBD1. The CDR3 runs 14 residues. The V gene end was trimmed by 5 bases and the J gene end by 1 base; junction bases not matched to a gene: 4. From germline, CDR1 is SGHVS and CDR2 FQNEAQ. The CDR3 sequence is CASSRQGAQETQYF. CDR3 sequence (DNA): TGTGCCAGCAGCCGACAGGGAGCCCAAGAGACCCAGTACTTC.

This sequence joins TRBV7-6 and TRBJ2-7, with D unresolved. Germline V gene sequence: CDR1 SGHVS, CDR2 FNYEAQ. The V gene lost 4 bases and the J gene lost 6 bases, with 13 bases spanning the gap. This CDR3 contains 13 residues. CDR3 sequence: CASSYRSRGEQYF. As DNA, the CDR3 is TGTGCCAGCAGCTATAGGAGTCGTGGCGAGCAGTACTTC.

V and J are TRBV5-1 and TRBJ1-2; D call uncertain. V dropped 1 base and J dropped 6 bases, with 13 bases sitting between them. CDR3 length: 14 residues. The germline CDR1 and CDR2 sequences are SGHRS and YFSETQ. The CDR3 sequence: CASSLSPSEDGYTF. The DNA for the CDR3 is TGCGCCAGCAGCTTGAGTCCTTCTGAGGATGGCTACACCTTC.

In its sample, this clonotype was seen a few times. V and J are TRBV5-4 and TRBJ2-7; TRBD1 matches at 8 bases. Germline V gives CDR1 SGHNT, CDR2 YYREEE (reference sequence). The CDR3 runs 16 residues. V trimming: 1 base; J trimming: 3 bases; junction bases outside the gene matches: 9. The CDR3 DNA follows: TGTGCCAGCAGCTTGTTAGGACAGGGATTGATCTACGAGCAGTACTTC. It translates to CASSLLGQGLIYEQYF. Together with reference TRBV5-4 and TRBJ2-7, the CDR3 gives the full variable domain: ETGVTQSPTHLIKTRGQQVTLRCSSQSGHNTVSWYQQALGQGPQFIFQYYREEENGRGNFPPRFSGLQFPNYSSELNVNALELDDSALYLCASSLLGQGLIYEQYFGPGTRLTVT.

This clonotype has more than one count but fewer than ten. The CDR3 bases are TGCAGTGCTCCCGGCGGGGGGCACACAGATACGCAGTATTTT. This translates into CSAPGGGHTDTQYF. The rearrangement uses TRBV20-1 and TRBJ2-3; 8 nucleotides line up with TRBD2. The trim removed 5 bases at V and 2 bases at J, leaving 6 bases unmatched. CDR1 and CDR2 (germline): DFQATT, SNEGSKA (reference sequence). The CDR3 covers 14 residues.

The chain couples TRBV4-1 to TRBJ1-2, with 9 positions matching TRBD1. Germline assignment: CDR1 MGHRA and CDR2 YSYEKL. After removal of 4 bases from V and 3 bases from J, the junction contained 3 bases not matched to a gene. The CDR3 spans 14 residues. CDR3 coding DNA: TGCGCCAGCAGCCGACGGGACAGGGACTATGGCTACACCTTC. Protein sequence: CASSRRDRDYGYTF.

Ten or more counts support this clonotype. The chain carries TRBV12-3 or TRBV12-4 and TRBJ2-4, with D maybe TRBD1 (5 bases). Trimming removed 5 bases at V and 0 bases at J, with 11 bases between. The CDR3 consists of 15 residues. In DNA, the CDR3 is TGTGCCAGCAGTCCTAGACAGATAGCCAAAAACATTCAGTACTTC. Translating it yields CASSPRQIAKNIQYF.